Listed here are 10 T cell receptor beta chains from one sample, sequenced in a study of cytomegalovirus exposure and HLA in healthy donors. The PCR made use of 60 Vbeta and 13 Jbeta primers. Clones were read by immunoSEQ multiplex PCR, and TCRdb kept only the in-frame ones, dropping some. Among over 150,000 clones listed, 70% to 90% were seen once. Material: PBMCs. The origin of the receptors is a man between 25 and 39 years old in good health and CMV-seropositive.

In its sample, this clone was seen a few times. Here the CDR3 DNA reads TGCAGCTCCCCCAAAAGCGGTAGCACTGAAGCTTTCTTT. Translating gives CSSPKSGSTEAFF. The chain uses TRBV29-1 and TRBJ1-1; no clear D. Trimming took off 8 bases at V and 4 bases at J, with 17 bases between the two ends. CDR3 length: 13 residues. The germline V gene encodes CDR1 SQVTM and CDR2 ANQGSEA.

The chain combines TRBV6-5 with TRBJ2-2; possibly TRBD1 for D (6 bases). V shed 4 bases and J shed 7 bases, with 10 bases lying between them. There are 13 residues in the CDR3. Germline V lookup: CDR1 MNHEY, CDR2 SVGAGI. As DNA, the CDR3 is TGTGCCAGCAGTTCTGGGGGCATCGGGGAGCTGTTTTTT. It is translated as CASSSGGIGELFF.

This chain joins TRBV19 and TRBJ2-1; TRBD1 matches 11 bases. Germline CDR1 is LNHDA and CDR2 is SQIVND (reference sequence). The CDR3 totals 16 residues. Germline trimming cut 7 bases from V and 2 bases from J; bases unmatched to any gene: 7. CDR3 in amino acids: CASTKRDRGAYNEQFF. The CDR3 DNA reads TGTGCCAGTACCAAAAGGGACAGGGGGGCCTACAATGAGCAGTTCTTC.

This chain joins TRBV11-1 and TRBJ1-1, with TRBD1 matching over 10 bases. This CDR3 region has 12 residues. Germline V lookup: CDR1 SGHAT, CDR2 FQDESV (reference sequence). After removal of 5 bases from V and 14 bases from J, the junction contained 8 bases not matched to a gene. CDR3 sequence reads: CASSQPGQGQFF. The CDR3 region has the DNA TGTGCCAGCAGCCAACCGGGACAGGGGCAATTCTTT.

The chain is built from TRBV7-9 and TRBJ1-1, with D unresolved. The CDR3 length is 13 residues. Germline V CDR1 and CDR2: SEHNR, FQNEAQ (reference sequence). Trimming took off 1 base at V and 6 bases at J, with 9 bases between the two ends. DNA for the CDR3: TGTGCCAGCAGCTTAGTCTCCAGCGCTGAAGCTTTCTTT. This translates into CASSLVSSAEAFF.

V usage is TRBV7-9 and J usage is TRBJ2-7; TRBD2 matches 12 bases. J lost 3 bases, V lost 5 bases, and 5 bases had no gene match. CDR3 length equals 15 residues. CDR1 SEHNR and CDR2 FQNEAQ come from the germline V gene (reference sequence). The chain's CDR3 is CASSPRTSGVYEQYF. As DNA, the CDR3 is TGTGCCAGCAGCCCCCGGACTAGCGGGGTCTACGAGCAGTACTTC.

This clone occurred a few times. The chain carries TRBV11-2 and TRBJ2-7; TRBD2 agrees at 10 bases. The CDR3 has 14 amino acids. Germline V gives CDR1 SGHAT, CDR2 FQNNGV. After removal of 5 bases from V and 4 bases from J, the junction contained 5 bases not matched to a gene. The CDR3 loop reads CASSTSGKGYEQYF. The CDR3 nucleotides are TGTGCCAGCAGCACTAGCGGGAAAGGGTACGAGCAGTACTTC.

The chain recombines TRBV5-4 with TRBJ1-2; no definite D call. Germline V CDR1 and CDR2: SGHNT, YYREEE (reference sequence). Trimming took off 1 base at V and 5 bases at J, with 15 bases between the two ends. The CDR3 loop spans 15 amino acids. The CDR3 DNA sequence: TGTGCCAGCAGCTTGTCAGAGGGTTTCTCGTATGGCTACACCTTC. This sequence encodes CASSLSEGFSYGYTF. The variable domain in full, with the rest retrieved from reference TRBV5-4 and TRBJ1-2, is ETGVTQSPTHLIKTRGQQVTLRCSSQSGHNTVSWYQQALGQGPQFIFQYYREEENGRGNFPPRFSGLQFPNYSSELNVNALELDDSALYLCASSLSEGFSYGYTFGSGTRLTVV.

This clone was seen a few times. The genes are TRBV5-5 and TRBJ1-1; unclear D gene. CDR3 length: 18 residues. V gave up 6 bases and J gave up 3 bases, with 27 bases separating them. Germline CDR1 SGHKS, CDR2 YYEKEE (reference sequence). The CDR3 DNA reads TGTGCCAGCATAGTTACTCCGCGGGGTGTCGGGTGGGACACTGAAGCTTTCTTT. Protein: CASIVTPRGVGWDTEAFF.

As to this clone: Other DNA sequences of this sample code for an identical CDR3. V is TRBV5-1 and J is TRBJ1-2; D is unresolved. With 0 bases removed from V and 2 bases from J, the gap between germline ends came to 8 bases. CDR1 is SGHRS, CDR2 YFSETQ, per germline. This CDR3 has 14 amino acids. The CDR3 region is CASSLGAGNYGYTF. The CDR3 nucleotides are TGCGCCAGCAGCTTGGGGGCCGGCAACTATGGCTACACCTTC.